The entry below describes one TCR beta chain. Its antigen is not identified. Since no conserved phenylalanine or tryptophan closes the CDR3, a read error is the likely cause. The entry originates in a study of T cells in Graves' hyperthyroidism and ophthalmopathy. Findings and caveats of the study: The model predicted ophthalmopathy a median roughly 6.3 months before onset. Ophthalmopathy was distinguished from stable hyperthyroidism by 13 V-J signatures.

The source material, RNA transcripts, was used to amplify TCR beta CDR3 regions. RT-PCR in the first round (using the HTBI primer set) targeted the TCR CDR3. MiXCR, run by TCRdb on the multiplex PCR reads, gives a single entry per CDR3 protein. The sample includes 540,000 or so distinct CDR3 sequences, about 43% of them seen just once. This CDR3 is built from 14 residues. V lost 3 bases, J lost 3 bases, and 15 bases lay in between. In germline, CDR1 is DFQATT, CDR2 SNEGSKA (reference sequence). The sequencing input was peripheral blood or thyroid tissue (not recorded which). The receptor was isolated from an adult woman with Graves' disease, either hyperthyroidism or ophthalmopathy (not recorded which). The genes are TRBV20-1 and TRBJ2-7, with a possible D match to TRBD2 (5 bases). CDR3 protein: CSASGASYRYEQYC. DNA of the CDR3: TGCAGTGCTAGCGGCGCTAGCTACCGCTACGAGCAGTACTGC.